A selection of T cell receptor beta chains follows, all from one sample in a study of blood T cell repertoires in COVID-19. Data came from immunoSEQ multiplex PCR; TCRdb stores just in-frame clones and leaves some out. The table lists about 90,000 clones, around 87% of them singletons. The sequenced material came from peripheral blood. These TCRs come from a human donor in a cohort sampled during active COVID-19. Each CDR3 is given with its conserved first and last residue. A D gene is named only where the DNA matches it firmly. Some rows have no size entry. The others give once, few or many, or a class for an expanded clone.

d_call: TRBD2
clone_size: .
j_call: TRBJ2-1
v_call: TRBV5-8
cdr3_nt: TGTGCCAGCAGCTTGTCACGGGCGGGGGTAACCCACAATGAGCAGTTCTTC
cdr3_aa: CASSLSRAGVTHNEQFF

d_call: .
clone_size: .
j_call: TRBJ1-6
v_call: TRBV7-3
cdr3_nt: TGTGCCAGCAGCTTAAATCCCCCTCCCAATTCACCCCTCCACTTT
cdr3_aa: CASSLNPPPNSPLHF

d_call: TRBD2
clone_size: .
j_call: TRBJ2-5
v_call: TRBV7-2
cdr3_nt: TGTGCCAGCACTAGCGGGGGGACGGGAATTTGGCAAGAGACCCAGTACTTC
cdr3_aa: CASTSGGTGIWQETQYF

d_call: TRBD1
clone_size: .
j_call: TRBJ2-7
v_call: TRBV7-2
cdr3_nt: TGTGCCAGCAGCTTATACGACAGGGGACCTGTTTTCTACGAGCAGTACTTC
cdr3_aa: CASSLYDRGPVFYEQYF

d_call: .
clone_size: .
j_call: TRBJ2-1
v_call: TRBV4-2
cdr3_nt: TGTGCCAGCAGCCAAGGGTCTAGCGACCACAATGAGCAGTTCTTC
cdr3_aa: CASSQGSSDHNEQFF

d_call: .
clone_size: .
j_call: TRBJ1-4
v_call: TRBV4-3
cdr3_nt: TGCGCCAGCAGCCGAAGGGCAGGGATGGGGACTAATGAAAAACTGTTTTTT
cdr3_aa: CASSRRAGMGTNEKLFF

d_call: .
clone_size: .
j_call: TRBJ1-1
v_call: TRBV6-6
cdr3_nt: TGTGCCAGCACCTACGGGGCTGAAGCTTTCTTT
cdr3_aa: CASTYGAEAFF

d_call: TRBD1
clone_size: .
j_call: TRBJ1-5
v_call: TRBV5-1
cdr3_nt: TGCGCCAGCAGTCCGACAGGGAACCAGCCCCAGCATTTT
cdr3_aa: CASSPTGNQPQHF

d_call: .
clone_size: .
j_call: TRBJ1-2
v_call: TRBV10-2
cdr3_nt: TGCGCCAGCAGTGAACAGGGTTATGGCTACACCTTC
cdr3_aa: CASSEQGYGYTF

d_call: .
clone_size: .
j_call: TRBJ2-2
v_call: TRBV2
cdr3_nt: TGTGCCAGCAGTGGGCGATGGTACAGTACAACGAACACCGGGGAGCTGTTTTTT
cdr3_aa: CASSGRWYSTTNTGELFF

d_call: .
clone_size: .
j_call: TRBJ1-1
v_call: TRBV2
cdr3_nt: TGTGCCAGCAGTGACTTGACAATTTCGTTGAACACTGAAGCTTTCTTT
cdr3_aa: CASSDLTISLNTEAFF

d_call: TRBD1
clone_size: .
j_call: TRBJ1-1
v_call: TRBV11-2
cdr3_nt: TGTGCCAGCACCCCTATTAGGGGACAGGGGGCGCGGAACACTGAAGCTTTCTTT
cdr3_aa: CASTPIRGQGARNTEAFF

d_call: TRBD2
clone_size: .
j_call: TRBJ2-7
v_call: TRBV15
cdr3_nt: TGTGCCACCAGCAGATCGGGGGAAGCGGGGGCCCCCTACGAGCAGTACTTC
cdr3_aa: CATSRSGEAGAPYEQYF

d_call: TRBD2
clone_size: .
j_call: TRBJ2-1
v_call: TRBV3-1/TRBV3-2
cdr3_nt: TGTGCCAGCAGCCCGACGGGACTAGCGGGGGACAATGAGCAGTTCTTC
cdr3_aa: CASSPTGLAGDNEQFF

d_call: .
clone_size: .
j_call: TRBJ1-6
v_call: TRBV30
cdr3_nt: TGTGCCTGGAGAAGAAGTCCGAGCTCCTATAATTCACCCCTCCACTTT
cdr3_aa: CAWRRSPSSYNSPLHF

d_call: TRBD1
clone_size: once
j_call: TRBJ2-1
v_call: TRBV9
cdr3_nt: TGTGCCAGCAGCACAGGGGACCCATACAATGAGCAGTTCTTC
cdr3_aa: CASSTGDPYNEQFF

d_call: TRBD1
clone_size: .
j_call: TRBJ1-1
v_call: TRBV10-3
cdr3_nt: TGTGCCATCACTATGGGACAGGCGAACACTGAAGCTTTCTTT
cdr3_aa: CAITMGQANTEAFF

d_call: .
clone_size: .
j_call: TRBJ2-5
v_call: TRBV19
cdr3_nt: TGTGCCAGTAGTATAGATGGGGCTTGGGAGACCCAGTACTTC
cdr3_aa: CASSIDGAWETQYF

d_call: TRBD2
clone_size: .
j_call: TRBJ2-1
v_call: TRBV7-3
cdr3_nt: TGTGCCAGCAGCCCCGGGGGGAGGAATGAGCAGTTCTTC
cdr3_aa: CASSPGGRNEQFF

d_call: .
clone_size: .
j_call: TRBJ1-2
v_call: TRBV4-1
cdr3_nt: TGCGCCAGCAGCCAAGTTGGGGGTTCCCAGGGGATCTATGGCTACACCTTC
cdr3_aa: CASSQVGGSQGIYGYTF

d_call: TRBD1
clone_size: .
j_call: TRBJ2-7
v_call: TRBV7-9
cdr3_nt: TGTGCCAGCAGCTCTTGGACAGGATTTTCCTACGAGCAGTACTTC
cdr3_aa: CASSSWTGFSYEQYF

d_call: .
clone_size: .
j_call: TRBJ2-5
v_call: TRBV6-2/TRBV6-3
cdr3_nt: TGTGCCAGCAGCCGGGGGACTTCTCAAGAGACCCAGTACTTC
cdr3_aa: CASSRGTSQETQYF

d_call: TRBD1
clone_size: .
j_call: TRBJ1-1
v_call: TRBV4-3
cdr3_nt: TGCGCCAGCAGCCAAGGCAGGGGGCCGTTGAACACTGAAGCTTTCTTT
cdr3_aa: CASSQGRGPLNTEAFF

d_call: .
clone_size: .
j_call: TRBJ2-1
v_call: TRBV2
cdr3_nt: TGTGCCAGCAGTCTGAGACAGCTGTCTCAGGGGTCCTACAATGAGCAGTTCTTC
cdr3_aa: CASSLRQLSQGSYNEQFF

d_call: TRBD1
clone_size: .
j_call: TRBJ1-6
v_call: TRBV18
cdr3_nt: TGTGCCAGCTCATTTCGACAGGGCTCTAATTCACCCCTCCACTTT
cdr3_aa: CASSFRQGSNSPLHF

d_call: .
clone_size: .
j_call: TRBJ1-2
v_call: TRBV27
cdr3_nt: TGTGCCAGCAGCTGGGGCAGGGCTGATGGCTACACCTTC
cdr3_aa: CASSWGRADGYTF

d_call: TRBD1
clone_size: .
j_call: TRBJ1-5
v_call: TRBV10-2
cdr3_nt: TGCGCCACCGGCGTGGGACAGGGTCTTTTTAGAAGCAATCAGCCCCAGCATTTT
cdr3_aa: CATGVGQGLFRSNQPQHF

d_call: .
clone_size: .
j_call: TRBJ1-2
v_call: TRBV19
cdr3_nt: TGTGCCAGTAGACCACAGGACCACTCTACAGGCTACACCTTC
cdr3_aa: CASRPQDHSTGYTF

d_call: .
clone_size: .
j_call: TRBJ2-5
v_call: TRBV10-3
cdr3_nt: TGTGCCATCAGTGACGGGTACCAAGAGACCCAGTACTTC
cdr3_aa: CAISDGYQETQYF

d_call: .
clone_size: .
j_call: TRBJ1-5
v_call: TRBV4-1
cdr3_nt: TGCGCCAGCAGCCGGGCAGGGAGCAATCAGCCCCAGCATTTT
cdr3_aa: CASSRAGSNQPQHF

d_call: TRBD1
clone_size: .
j_call: TRBJ1-2
v_call: TRBV27
cdr3_nt: TGTGCCAGCAGTCGAATAGGCAGGGGGCTTAACTATGGCTACACCTTC
cdr3_aa: CASSRIGRGLNYGYTF

d_call: .
clone_size: .
j_call: TRBJ1-2
v_call: TRBV6-2/TRBV6-3
cdr3_nt: TGTGCCAGCAGTTCCGGGACATTATCCGACTACACCTTC
cdr3_aa: CASSSGTLSDYTF

d_call: TRBD1
clone_size: .
j_call: TRBJ1-5
v_call: TRBV7-2
cdr3_nt: TGTGCCAGCAACTACAGGGGGACTCAGCCCCAGCATTTT
cdr3_aa: CASNYRGTQPQHF